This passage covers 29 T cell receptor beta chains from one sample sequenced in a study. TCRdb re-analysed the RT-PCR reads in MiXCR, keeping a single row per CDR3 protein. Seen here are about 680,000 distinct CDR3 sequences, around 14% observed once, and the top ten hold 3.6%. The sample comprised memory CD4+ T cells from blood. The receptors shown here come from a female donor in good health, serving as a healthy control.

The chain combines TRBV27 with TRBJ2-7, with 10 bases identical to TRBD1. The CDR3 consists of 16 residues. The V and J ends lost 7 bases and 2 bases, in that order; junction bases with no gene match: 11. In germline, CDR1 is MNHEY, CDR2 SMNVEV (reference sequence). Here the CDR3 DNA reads TGTGCCAGCACTCCCCGTCTAGGGACAGGGGCCTACGAGCAGTACTTC. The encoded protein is CASTPRLGTGAYEQYF.

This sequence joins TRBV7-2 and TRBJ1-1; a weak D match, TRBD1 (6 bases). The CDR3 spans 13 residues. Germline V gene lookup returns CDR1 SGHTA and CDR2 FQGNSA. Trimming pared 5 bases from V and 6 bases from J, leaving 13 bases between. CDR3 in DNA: TGTGCCAGCAGCGCCCGACAGGCGGCTGAAGCTTTCTTT. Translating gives CASSARQAAEAFF.

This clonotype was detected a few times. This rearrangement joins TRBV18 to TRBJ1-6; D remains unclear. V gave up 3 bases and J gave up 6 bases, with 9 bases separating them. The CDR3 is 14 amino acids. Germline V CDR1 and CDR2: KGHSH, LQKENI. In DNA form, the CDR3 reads TGTGCCAGCTCACCCCGGGAAGCTAATTCACCCCTCCACTTT. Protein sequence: CASSPREANSPLHF.

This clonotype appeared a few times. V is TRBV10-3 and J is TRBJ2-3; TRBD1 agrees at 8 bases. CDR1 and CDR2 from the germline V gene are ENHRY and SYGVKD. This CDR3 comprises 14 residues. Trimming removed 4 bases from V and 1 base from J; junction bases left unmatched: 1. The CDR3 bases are TGTGCCATCAGTGCACAGGGGGGCACAGATACGCAGTATTTT. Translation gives CAISAQGGTDTQYF.

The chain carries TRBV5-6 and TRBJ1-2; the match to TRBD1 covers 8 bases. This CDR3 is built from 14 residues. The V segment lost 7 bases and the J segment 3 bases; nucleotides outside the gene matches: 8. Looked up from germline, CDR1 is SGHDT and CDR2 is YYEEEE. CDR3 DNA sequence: TGTGCCAGCGAAGTCAGGGGGCGGTACTATGGCTACACCTTC. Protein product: CASEVRGRYYGYTF. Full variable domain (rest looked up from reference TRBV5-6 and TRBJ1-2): DAGVTQSPTHLIKTRGQQVTLRCSPKSGHDTVSWYQQALGQGPQFIFQYYEEEERQRGNFPDRFSGHQFPNYSSELNVNALLLGDSALYLCASEVRGRYYGYTFGSGTRLTVV.

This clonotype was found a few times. CDR3 nucleotide sequence: TGTGCCTGGAGTGTCAAGGGGGGCGAGACCCAGTACTTC. This encodes CAWSVKGGETQYF. V and J are TRBV30 and TRBJ2-5; D may correspond to TRBD1 or TRBD2 (6 bases each). CDR1 GTSNPN and CDR2 SVGIG come from the germline V gene (reference sequence). V gave up 0 bases and J gave up 5 bases, with 10 bases separating them. CDR3 length equals 13 residues.

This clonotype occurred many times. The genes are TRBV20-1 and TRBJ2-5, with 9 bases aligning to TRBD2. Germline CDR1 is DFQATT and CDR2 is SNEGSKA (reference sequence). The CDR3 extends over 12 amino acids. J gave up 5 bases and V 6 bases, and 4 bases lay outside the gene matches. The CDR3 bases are TGCAGTGCCGGGCGGGGGGGTGAGACCCAGTACTTC. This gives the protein CSAGRGGETQYF.

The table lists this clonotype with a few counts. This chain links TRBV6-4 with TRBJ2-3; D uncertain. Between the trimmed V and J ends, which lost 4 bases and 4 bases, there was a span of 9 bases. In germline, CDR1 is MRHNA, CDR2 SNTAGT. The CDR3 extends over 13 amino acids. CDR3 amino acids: CASSVGEADTQYF. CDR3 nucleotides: TGTGCCAGCAGTGTTGGCGAAGCAGATACGCAGTATTTT.

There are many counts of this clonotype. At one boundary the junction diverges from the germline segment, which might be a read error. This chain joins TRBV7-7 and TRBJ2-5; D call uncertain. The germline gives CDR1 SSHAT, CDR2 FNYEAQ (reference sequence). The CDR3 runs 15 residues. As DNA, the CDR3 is TGTGCTAGCAGCTTAGCCCCGGGCCCCCAAGAGACCCAGTACTTC. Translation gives CASSLAPGPQETQYF.

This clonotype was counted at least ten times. The CDR3 nucleotides are TGTGCCAGCAGCTGGGGGGGTGGCGAGAACATTCAGTACTTC. Translation: CASSWGGGENIQYF. The genes are TRBV7-6 and TRBJ2-4; 7 nucleotides match TRBD2. Losses at the gene ends were 4 bases for V and 7 bases for J; bases not matched to a gene: 7. The V gene's germline CDR1 is SGHVS and CDR2 FNYEAQ. This CDR3 has 14 amino acids.

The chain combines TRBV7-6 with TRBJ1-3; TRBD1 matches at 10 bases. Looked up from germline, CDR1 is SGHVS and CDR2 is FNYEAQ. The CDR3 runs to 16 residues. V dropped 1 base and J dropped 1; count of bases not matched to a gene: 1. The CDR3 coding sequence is TGTGCCAGCAGCTTAGGGGACAGGGGTTCTGGAAACACCATATATTTT. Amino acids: CASSLGDRGSGNTIYF.

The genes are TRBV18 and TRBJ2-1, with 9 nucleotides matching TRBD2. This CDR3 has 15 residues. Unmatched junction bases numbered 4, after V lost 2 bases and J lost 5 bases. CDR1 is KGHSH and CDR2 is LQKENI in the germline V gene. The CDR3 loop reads CASSPSGRWDNEQFF. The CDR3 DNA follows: TGTGCCAGCTCACCAAGCGGGAGGTGGGACAATGAGCAGTTCTTC.

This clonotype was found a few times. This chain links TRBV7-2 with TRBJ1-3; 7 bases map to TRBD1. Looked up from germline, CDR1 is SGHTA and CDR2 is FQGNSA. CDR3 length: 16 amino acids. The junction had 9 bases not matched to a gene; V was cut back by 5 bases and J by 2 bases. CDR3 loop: CASSVGQASPGNTIYF. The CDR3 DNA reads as TGTGCCAGCAGCGTAGGACAGGCCAGCCCTGGAAACACCATATATTTT.

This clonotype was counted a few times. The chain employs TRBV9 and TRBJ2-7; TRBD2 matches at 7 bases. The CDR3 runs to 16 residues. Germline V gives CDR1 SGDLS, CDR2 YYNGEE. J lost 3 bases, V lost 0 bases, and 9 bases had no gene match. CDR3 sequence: CASSVGLGGEGYEQYF. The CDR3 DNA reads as TGTGCCAGCAGCGTAGGACTGGGAGGGGAGGGCTACGAGCAGTACTTC. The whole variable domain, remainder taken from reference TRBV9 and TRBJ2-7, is DSGVTQTPKHLITATGQRVTLRCSPRSGDLSVYWYQQSLDQGLQFLIQYYNGEERAKGNILERFSAQQFPDLHSELNLSSLELGDSALYFCASSVGLGGEGYEQYFGPGTRLTVT.

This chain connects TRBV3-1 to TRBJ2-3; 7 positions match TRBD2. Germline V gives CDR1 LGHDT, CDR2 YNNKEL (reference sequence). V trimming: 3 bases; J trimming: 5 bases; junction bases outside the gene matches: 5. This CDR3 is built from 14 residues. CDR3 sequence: CASSHGGRVDTQYF. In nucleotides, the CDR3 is TGTGCCAGCAGCCACGGCGGGAGAGTAGATACGCAGTATTTT.

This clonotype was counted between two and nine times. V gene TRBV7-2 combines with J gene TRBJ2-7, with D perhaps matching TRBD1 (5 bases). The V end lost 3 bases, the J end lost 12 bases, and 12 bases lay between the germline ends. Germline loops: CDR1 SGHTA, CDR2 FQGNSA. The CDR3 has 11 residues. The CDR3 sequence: CASSFQGLLYF. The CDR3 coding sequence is TGTGCCAGCAGCTTCCAGGGCCTTCTGTACTTC. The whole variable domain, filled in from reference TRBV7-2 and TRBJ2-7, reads GAGVSQSPSNKVTEKGKDVELRCDPISGHTALYWYRQSLGQGLEFLIYFQGNSAPDKSGLPSDRFSAERTGGSVSTLTIQRTQQEDSAVYLCASSFQGLLYFGPGTRLTVT.

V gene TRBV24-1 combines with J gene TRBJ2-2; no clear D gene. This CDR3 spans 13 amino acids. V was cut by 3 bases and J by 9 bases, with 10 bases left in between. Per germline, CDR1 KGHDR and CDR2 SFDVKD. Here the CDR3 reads CATSDVTARELFF. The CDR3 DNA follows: TGTGCCACCAGTGATGTTACAGCCCGGGAGCTGTTTTTT.

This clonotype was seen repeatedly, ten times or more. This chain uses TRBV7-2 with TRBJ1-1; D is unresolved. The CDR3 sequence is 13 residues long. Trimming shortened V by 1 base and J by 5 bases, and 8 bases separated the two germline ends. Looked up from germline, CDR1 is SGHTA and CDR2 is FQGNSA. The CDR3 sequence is CASSLGGRTEAFF. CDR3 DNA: TGTGCCAGCAGCTTAGGAGGGAGGACTGAAGCTTTCTTT.

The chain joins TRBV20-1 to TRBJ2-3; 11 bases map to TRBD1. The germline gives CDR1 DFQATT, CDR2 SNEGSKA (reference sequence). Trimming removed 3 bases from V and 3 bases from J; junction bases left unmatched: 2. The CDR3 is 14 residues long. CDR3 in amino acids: CSARDRGRTDTQYF. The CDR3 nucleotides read TGCAGTGCTAGGGACAGGGGGCGAACAGATACGCAGTATTTT.

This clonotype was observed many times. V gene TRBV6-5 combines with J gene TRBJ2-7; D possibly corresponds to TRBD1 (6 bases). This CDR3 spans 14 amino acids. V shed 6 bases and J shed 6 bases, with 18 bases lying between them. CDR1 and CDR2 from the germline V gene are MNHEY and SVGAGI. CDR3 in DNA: TGTGCCAGCAGCTTACAGGGTAACTGGGTCGAGCAGTACTTC. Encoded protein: CASSLQGNWVEQYF.

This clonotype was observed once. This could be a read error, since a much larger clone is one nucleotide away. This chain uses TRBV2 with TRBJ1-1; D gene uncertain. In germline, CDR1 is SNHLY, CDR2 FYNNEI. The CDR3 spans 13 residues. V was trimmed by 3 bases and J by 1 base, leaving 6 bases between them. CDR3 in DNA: TGTGCCAGCAGTGACTGGGGGAACACTGAAGCTTTCTTT. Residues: CASSDWGNTEAFF.

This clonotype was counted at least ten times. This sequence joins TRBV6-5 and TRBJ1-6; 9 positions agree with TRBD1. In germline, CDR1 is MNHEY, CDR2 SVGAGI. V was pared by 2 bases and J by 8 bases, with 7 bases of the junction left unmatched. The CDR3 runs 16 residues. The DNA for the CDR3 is TGTGCCAGCAGTTACCGTTGGGACAGGGCGGATTCACCCCTCCACTTT. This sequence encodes CASSYRWDRADSPLHF.

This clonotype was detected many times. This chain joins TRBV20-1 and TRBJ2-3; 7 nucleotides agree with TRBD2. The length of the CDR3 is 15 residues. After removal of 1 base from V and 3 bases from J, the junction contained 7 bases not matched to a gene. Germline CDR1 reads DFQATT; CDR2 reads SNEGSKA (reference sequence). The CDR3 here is CSARGPPAGTDTQYF. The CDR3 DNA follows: TGCAGTGCTAGAGGCCCCCCAGCGGGGACAGATACGCAGTATTTT.

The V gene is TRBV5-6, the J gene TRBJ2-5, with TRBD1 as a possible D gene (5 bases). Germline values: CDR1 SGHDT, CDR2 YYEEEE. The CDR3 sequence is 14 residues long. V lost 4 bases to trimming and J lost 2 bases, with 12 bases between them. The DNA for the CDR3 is TGTGCCAGCAGCCGACAGAGTTCGCAAGAGACCCAGTACTTC. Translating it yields CASSRQSSQETQYF.

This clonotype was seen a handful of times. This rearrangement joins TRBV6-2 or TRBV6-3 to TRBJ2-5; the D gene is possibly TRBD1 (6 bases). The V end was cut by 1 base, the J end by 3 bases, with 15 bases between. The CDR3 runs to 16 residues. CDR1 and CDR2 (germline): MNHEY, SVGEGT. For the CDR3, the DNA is TGTGCCAGCAGTTACTTCAGGGGCGAGGTGAAAGAGACCCAGTACTTC. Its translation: CASSYFRGEVKETQYF.

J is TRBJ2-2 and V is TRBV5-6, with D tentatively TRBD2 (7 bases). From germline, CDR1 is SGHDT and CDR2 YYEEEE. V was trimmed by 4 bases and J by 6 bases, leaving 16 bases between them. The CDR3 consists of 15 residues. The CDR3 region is CASSHPTGRAGELFF. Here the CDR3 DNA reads TGTGCCAGCAGCCACCCCACAGGGAGGGCCGGGGAGCTGTTTTTT.

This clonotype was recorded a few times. The CDR3 here is CSARADGNTEAFF. CDR3 DNA: TGCAGTGCTAGGGCCGACGGAAACACTGAAGCTTTCTTT. V gene TRBV20-1 combines with J gene TRBJ1-1; D gene ambiguous. The CDR3 has 13 amino acids. Germline lookup yields CDR1 DFQATT and CDR2 SNEGSKA (reference sequence). Trimming cost V 3 bases and J 2 bases, with 10 bases left between them.

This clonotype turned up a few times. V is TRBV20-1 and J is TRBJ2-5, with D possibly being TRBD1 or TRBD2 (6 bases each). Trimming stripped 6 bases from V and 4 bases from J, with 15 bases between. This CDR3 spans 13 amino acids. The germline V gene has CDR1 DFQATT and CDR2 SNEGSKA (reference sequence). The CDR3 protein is CSAFRGLSETQYF. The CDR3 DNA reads TGCAGTGCCTTCAGGGGACTCTCAGAGACCCAGTACTTC.

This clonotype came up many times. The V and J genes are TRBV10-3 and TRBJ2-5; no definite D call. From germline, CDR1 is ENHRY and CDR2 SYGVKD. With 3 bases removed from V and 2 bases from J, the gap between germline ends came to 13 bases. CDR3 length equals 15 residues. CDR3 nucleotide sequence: TGTGCCATCAGTGATGTGACGGATATACAAGAGACCCAGTACTTC. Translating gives CAISDVTDIQETQYF.